Listed below are T cell receptor beta chains from one sample, sequenced in a study of control samples from healthy donors and cancer patients. Generated by immunoSEQ multiplex PCR, the TCRdb table keeps only in-frame clones and is missing some. Here the sample spans 60,000 to 75,000 clones, approximately 86% being singletons. Sample: blood. These receptors came from a man in his 60s in good health. Both conserved end residues are part of each CDR3. A D gene is named only where the DNA matches it firmly. Expanded clones are given a class, and other clones once, few, many or no size at all.

J	V	D	size	length	CDR3	DNA
TRBJ2-1	TRBV27	TRBD2	-	14	CASRGLAAYNEQFF	TGTGCCAGCAGGGGACTAGCGGCATACAATGAGCAGTTCTTC
TRBJ1-2	TRBV6-1	-	once	13	CASSEGAFYGYTF	TGTGCCAGCAGTGAAGGGGCCTTCTATGGCTACACCTTC
TRBJ2-1	TRBV5-1	-	-	15	CASSDSGSSYNEQFF	TGCGCCAGCAGCGATAGCGGTAGCTCCTACAATGAGCAGTTCTTC
TRBJ2-2	TRBV3-1/TRBV3-2	-	-	16	CASSQGVQIGTGELFF	TGTGCCAGCAGCCAAGGCGTGCAGATCGGAACCGGGGAGCTGTTTTTT
TRBJ2-1	TRBV7-3	TRBD2	once	16	CASSLGLTSGNNEQFF	TGTGCCAGCAGCTTAGGCCTTACTAGCGGTAACAATGAGCAGTTCTTC
TRBJ1-5	TRBV5-6	-	-	12	CASSLLNQPQHF	TGTGCCAGCAGCCTTCTAAATCAGCCCCAGCATTTT
TRBJ2-5	TRBV7-6	TRBD2	-	15	CASSHPRLAPTAQYF	TGTGCCAGCAGCCACCCTCGACTAGCCCCGACGGCCCAGTACTTC
TRBJ2-1	TRBV4-1	TRBD2	few	17	CASSQGLAGGWRNEQFF	TGCGCCAGCAGCCAAGGCCTAGCGGGAGGATGGCGGAATGAGCAGTTCTTC
TRBJ2-1	TRBV15	TRBD2	-	16	CATSRDSSGSLNEQFF	TGTGCCACCAGCAGAGATTCTAGCGGGAGTCTCAATGAGCAGTTCTTC
TRBJ2-3	TRBV27	-	-	13	CASNWASSDTQYF	TGTGCCAGCAATTGGGCTAGCTCAGATACGCAGTATTTT
TRBJ2-7	TRBV14	TRBD2	-	15	CASSQHSGSNHEQYF	TGTGCCAGCAGCCAGCATAGCGGGAGTAATCACGAGCAGTACTTC
TRBJ2-7	TRBV4-2	TRBD2	-	14	CASSPSGSSYEQYF	TGTGCCAGCAGCCCTAGCGGGAGCTCCTACGAGCAGTACTTC
TRBJ2-1	TRBV4-3	-	-	20	CASSQDPRGGAGGAYNEQFF	TGCGCCAGCAGCCAAGACCCCAGGGGGGGGGCTGGTGGGGCCTACAATGAGCAGTTCTTC
TRBJ2-5	TRBV25-1	-	-	15	CASSEFGGVGETQYF	TGTGCCAGCAGTGAATTTGGGGGCGTTGGGGAGACCCAGTACTTC
TRBJ1-1	TRBV6-2/TRBV6-3	-	-	13	CASSSGPYIGAFF	TGTGCCAGCAGTTCCGGGCCCTACATTGGAGCTTTCTTT
TRBJ2-1	TRBV9	-	-	15	CASTETTASYNEQFF	TGTGCCAGCACCGAAACGACAGCCTCCTACAATGAGCAGTTCTTC
TRBJ2-5	TRBV5-1	TRBD1	-	14	CASSLVTGEETQYF	TGCGCCAGCAGCTTGGTCACAGGGGAAGAGACCCAGTACTTC
TRBJ2-7	TRBV28	TRBD1	once	14	CASRGTGSSYEQYF	TGTGCCAGCAGGGGGACAGGGAGCTCCTACGAGCAGTACTTC
TRBJ1-3	TRBV21-1	-	-	16	CASTHSGIGSGNTIYF	TGTGCCAGCACCCACTCCGGGATCGGCTCTGGAAACACCATATATTTT
TRBJ1-6	TRBV3-1/TRBV3-2	-	-	15	CASSQGGGVGSPLHF	TGTGCCAGCAGCCAAGGGGGGGGAGTAGGATCACCCCTCCACTTT
TRBJ2-1	TRBV5-1	TRBD1	-	15	CASSSSGQPYNEQFF	TGCGCCAGCAGCTCCTCGGGACAGCCCTACAATGAGCAGTTCTTC
TRBJ2-1	TRBV28	TRBD2	-	15	CASSLPSGTDNEQFF	TGTGCCAGCAGTTTACCTAGCGGGACGGATAATGAGCAGTTCTTC
TRBJ2-2	TRBV24-1	TRBD2	-	15	CATSGLAGVAGELFF	TGTGCCACTTCGGGACTAGCGGGAGTTGCCGGGGAGCTGTTTTTT
TRBJ2-1	TRBV29-1	-	-	14	CSARGTTSYNEQFF	TGCAGCGCCCGAGGGACAACTTCCTACAATGAGCAGTTCTTC
TRBJ2-1	TRBV7-2	-	-	15	CASSQTGRTYNEQFF	TGTGCCAGCAGCCAGACAGGGAGGACCTACAATGAGCAGTTCTTC
TRBJ1-3	TRBV20-1	-	-	15	CSASMPDSPGNTIYF	TGCAGTGCTAGTATGCCTGACAGCCCTGGAAACACCATATATTTT